This T cell receptor beta chain was sequenced for a study of tissue T cells after allogeneic stem cell transplantation. The study, taken as a whole, reports: Sampling depth was limited, and the cohort was small and clinically varied. Few T cell clones were shared across patients, but motif clusters showed tissue-specific shared signatures.

This clone was detected once. As yet, its antigen is unknown. Gene names follow the mouse nomenclature. The sequence runs out 1 residue before the end of the CDR3; the remainder is reconstructed from the germline J gene. Profiled with immunoSEQ multiplex PCR; TCRdb holds only in-frame clones, not every one. The sample consists of about 50,000 clones, roughly four fifths of them appearing once. CDR3 length: 16 residues. Per germline, CDR1 SGHND and CDR2 FRSKSL. Trimming left V 3 bases short and J 3 bases short, with 15 bases between. This sequence was found in a pool of C57BL/6 mice in good health. The chain couples TRBV15 to TRBJ2-1; D ambiguous. The source material was sorted cells pooled from one or two spleens. The covered CDR3 bases are TGTGCCAGCAGTTTCGGGTCTTGGGCCTCCTATGCTGAGCAGTTC. Protein product: CASSFGSWASYAEQF. The CDR3 reads in full as CASSFGSWASYAEQFF.